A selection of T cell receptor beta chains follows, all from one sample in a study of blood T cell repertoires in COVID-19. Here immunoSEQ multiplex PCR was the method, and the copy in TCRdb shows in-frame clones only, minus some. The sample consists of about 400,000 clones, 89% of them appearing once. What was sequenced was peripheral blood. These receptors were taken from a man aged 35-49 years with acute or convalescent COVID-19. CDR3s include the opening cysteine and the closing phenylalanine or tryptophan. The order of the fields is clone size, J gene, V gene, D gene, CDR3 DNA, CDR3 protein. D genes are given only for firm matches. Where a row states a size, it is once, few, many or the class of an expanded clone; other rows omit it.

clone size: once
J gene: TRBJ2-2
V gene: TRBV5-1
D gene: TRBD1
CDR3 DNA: TGCGCCAGCAGCGCAGGGACAGGGGGCGCGGGCACCGGGGAGCTGTTTTTT
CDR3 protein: CASSAGTGGAGTGELFF

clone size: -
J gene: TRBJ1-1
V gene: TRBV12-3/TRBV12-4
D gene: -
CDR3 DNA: TGTGCCAGCAGTTTAGCGATAGGGGGTGAAGCTTTCTTT
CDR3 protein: CASSLAIGGEAFF

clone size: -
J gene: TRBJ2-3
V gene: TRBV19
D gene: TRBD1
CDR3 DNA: TGTGCCAGTAGTATGGACAGGGGGCGCACGGGCAGGGATACGCAGTATTTT
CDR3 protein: CASSMDRGRTGRDTQYF

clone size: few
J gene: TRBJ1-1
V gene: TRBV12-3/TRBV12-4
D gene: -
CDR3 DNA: TGTGCCAGCGCGGGGAACACTGAAGCTTTCTTT
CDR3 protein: CASAGNTEAFF

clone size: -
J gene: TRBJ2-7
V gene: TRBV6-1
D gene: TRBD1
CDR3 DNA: TGTGCCAGCAGTGGTGGACAGGGGCAAAGGCGCTACGAGCAGTACTTC
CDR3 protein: CASSGGQGQRRYEQYF

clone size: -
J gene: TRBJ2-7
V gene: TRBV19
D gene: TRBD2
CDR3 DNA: TGTGCCAGTAGTAGCGGGAGGTCCGAGCAGTACTTC
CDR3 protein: CASSSGRSEQYF

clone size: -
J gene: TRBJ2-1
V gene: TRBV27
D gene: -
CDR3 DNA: TGTGCCAGCACCCTTTTGGGCGGGTTGTACAATGAGCAGTTCTTC
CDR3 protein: CASTLLGGLYNEQFF

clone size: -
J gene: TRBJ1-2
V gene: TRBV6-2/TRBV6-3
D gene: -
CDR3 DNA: TGTGCCAGCAGTAGGGGAAATGGCTACACCTTC
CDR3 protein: CASSRGNGYTF

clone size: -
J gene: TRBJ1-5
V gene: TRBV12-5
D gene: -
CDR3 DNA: TGTGCTAGTAGTGCAGGGGCGTCTGGCCAGCCCCAGCATTTT
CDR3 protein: CASSAGASGQPQHF

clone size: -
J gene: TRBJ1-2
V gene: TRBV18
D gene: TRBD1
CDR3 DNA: TGTGCCAGCTCACCATTAGCCGGGACAGGAGGAAACTATGGCTACACCTTC
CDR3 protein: CASSPLAGTGGNYGYTF

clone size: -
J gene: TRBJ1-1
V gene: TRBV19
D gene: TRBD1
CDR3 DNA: TGTGCCAGTAGTCCCGACAGGGTGGACACTGAAGCTTTCTTT
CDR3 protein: CASSPDRVDTEAFF

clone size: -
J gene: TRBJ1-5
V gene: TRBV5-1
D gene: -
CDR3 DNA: TGCGCCAGCAGCTTGGCGGGTAATCAGCCCCAGCATTTT
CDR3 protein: CASSLAGNQPQHF

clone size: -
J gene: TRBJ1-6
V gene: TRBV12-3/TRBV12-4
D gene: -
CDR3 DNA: TGTGCCAGCAGTTTAGCCCAGGGGAGCACCCTCCACTTT
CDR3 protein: CASSLAQGSTLHF

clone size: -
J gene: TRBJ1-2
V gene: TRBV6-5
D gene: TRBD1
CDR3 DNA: TGTGCCAGCACTCCGAGGACAGGACTTAACTATGGCTACACCTTC
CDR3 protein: CASTPRTGLNYGYTF

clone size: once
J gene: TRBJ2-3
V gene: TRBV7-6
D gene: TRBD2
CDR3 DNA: TGTGCCAGCAGCTTAGAGGGGACTAGCGGGAGGATGACAGATACGCAGTATTTT
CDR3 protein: CASSLEGTSGRMTDTQYF

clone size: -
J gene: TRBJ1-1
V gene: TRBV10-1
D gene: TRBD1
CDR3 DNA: TGCGCCAGCAGGTTCGACAGGGATGGGACTGAAGCTTTCTTT
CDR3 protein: CASRFDRDGTEAFF

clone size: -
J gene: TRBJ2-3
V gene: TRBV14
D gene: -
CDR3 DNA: TGTGCCAGCAGTAAGGGGATCAGCACAGATACGCAGTATTTT
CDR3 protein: CASSKGISTDTQYF

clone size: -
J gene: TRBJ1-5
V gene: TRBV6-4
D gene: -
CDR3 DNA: TGTGCCAGCAGTGAGGTCCCTAATGGCAATCAGCCCCAGCATTTT
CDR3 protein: CASSEVPNGNQPQHF

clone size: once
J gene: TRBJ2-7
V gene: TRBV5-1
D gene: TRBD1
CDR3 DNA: TGCGCCAGCAGCCCGGGGGACAGGACCACCTACGAGCAGTACTTC
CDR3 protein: CASSPGDRTTYEQYF

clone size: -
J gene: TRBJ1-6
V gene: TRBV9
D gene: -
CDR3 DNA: TGTGCCAGCAGCGTAAACGGTCGAGAGGCGCCCCTCCACTTT
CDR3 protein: CASSVNGREAPLHF

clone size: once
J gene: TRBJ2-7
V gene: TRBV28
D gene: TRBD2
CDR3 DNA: TGTGCCAGCAGTTTATATGGGGGACTAGCAGGGCCTTACGAGCAGTACTTC
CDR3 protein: CASSLYGGLAGPYEQYF

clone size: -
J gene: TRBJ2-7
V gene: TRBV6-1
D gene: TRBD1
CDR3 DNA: TGTGCCAGCAGTGAAGAGGGACAGGTCTCCTACGAGCAGTACTTC
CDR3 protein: CASSEEGQVSYEQYF

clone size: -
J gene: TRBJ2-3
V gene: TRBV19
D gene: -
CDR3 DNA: TGTGCCAGTTCCGGACCGGGACTCAACACAGATACGCAGTATTTT
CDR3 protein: CASSGPGLNTDTQYF

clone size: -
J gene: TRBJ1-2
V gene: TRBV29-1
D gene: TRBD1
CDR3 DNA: TGCAGCGTTGAAGCTGGACAGGGAATTAGATATGGCTACACCTTC
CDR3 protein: CSVEAGQGIRYGYTF

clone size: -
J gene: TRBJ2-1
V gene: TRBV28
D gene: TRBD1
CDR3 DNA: TGTGCCGGAACAGGGGGCTCTTCCAATGAGCAGTTCTTC
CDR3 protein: CAGTGGSSNEQFF

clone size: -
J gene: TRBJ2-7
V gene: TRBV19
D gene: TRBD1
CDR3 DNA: TGTGCCAGTAGTAAGGGACAGGGGGCCTACGAGCAGTACTTC
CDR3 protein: CASSKGQGAYEQYF

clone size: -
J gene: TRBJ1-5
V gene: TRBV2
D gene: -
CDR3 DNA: TGTGCCAGCAGGGGGGGGGACCTAGGTTCTCAGCCCCAGCATTTT
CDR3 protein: CASRGGDLGSQPQHF

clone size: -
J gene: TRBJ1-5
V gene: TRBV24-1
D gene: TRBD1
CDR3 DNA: TGTGCCACCAGTGATCCGGGGACAGGGAACAATCAGCCCCAGCATTTT
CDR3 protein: CATSDPGTGNNQPQHF

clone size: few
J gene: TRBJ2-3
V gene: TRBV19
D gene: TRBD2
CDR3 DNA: TGTGCCAGTAGTATTATAGCGGGGGGCACAGATACGCAGTATTTT
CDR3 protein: CASSIIAGGTDTQYF

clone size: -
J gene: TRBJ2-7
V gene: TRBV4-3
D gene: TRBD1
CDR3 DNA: TGCGCCAGCAGCCAAGAGAGGGACAGGGCCCACGAGCAGTACTTC
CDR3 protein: CASSQERDRAHEQYF

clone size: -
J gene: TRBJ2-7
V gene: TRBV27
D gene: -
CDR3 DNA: TGTGCCAGCAGTTTAGGTAGCCGTATATTCTACGAGCAGTACTTC
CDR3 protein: CASSLGSRIFYEQYF